This passage covers 19 T cell receptor beta chains from one sample sequenced in a study of shared clonotypes between healthy human individuals. TCRdb keeps only in-frame clones here, not all; method: immunoSEQ multiplex PCR. The table lists more than 500,000 clones, 95% to 97% of them singletons. Sequencing used naive CD4+ T cells sorted from blood. Noted subset: CD45RA+ positively selected. The receptors here all came from a woman aged 30 to 39 in good health.

This rearrangement joins TRBV19 to TRBJ2-5; 15 nucleotides agree with TRBD2. The CDR3 spans 18 residues. Germline values: CDR1 LNHDA, CDR2 SQIVND (reference sequence). With 4 bases clipped from V and 5 bases from J, the junction kept 11 bases outside the gene matches. The CDR3 sequence: CASSTGLAGGRLSETQYF. For the CDR3, the DNA is TGTGCCAGTAGTACTGGACTAGCGGGAGGGCGATTGAGTGAGACCCAGTACTTC.

V gene TRBV6-6 combines with J gene TRBJ2-3; D gene ambiguous. Germline V gene lookup returns CDR1 MNHNY and CDR2 SVGAGI (reference sequence). The V and J ends lost 6 bases and 6 bases respectively, with 10 bases between them. The CDR3 consists of 12 residues. The CDR3 bases are TGTGCCAGCAGCAGACCCGGGGATACGCAGTATTTT. Its translation is CASSRPGDTQYF.

The chain has TRBV4-1 and TRBJ1-2; 7 bases agree with TRBD1. V was pared by 0 bases and J by 4 bases, with 8 bases of the junction left unmatched. CDR1 is MGHRA, CDR2 YSYEKL, per germline. CDR3 length equals 16 residues. CDR3 amino acids: CASSQDMGQLFYGYTF. DNA of the CDR3: TGCGCCAGCAGCCAAGATATGGGACAGCTGTTCTATGGCTACACCTTC.

The chain has TRBV16 and TRBJ2-5; D possibly corresponds to TRBD1 (6 bases). CDR1 is KGHSY, CDR2 FQNENV, per germline. Trimming removed 3 bases from V and 4 bases from J, with 15 bases in between. CDR3 length equals 15 residues. CDR3 nucleotide sequence: TGTGCCAGCAGCCACGGATGGGGCAGGGGAGAGACCCAGTACTTC. Protein product: CASSHGWGRGETQYF.

The chain has TRBV6-6 and TRBJ2-3, with D hard to call. Trimming left V 0 bases short and J 6 bases short, with 13 bases between. This CDR3 spans 15 amino acids. Germline V gives CDR1 MNHNY, CDR2 SVGAGI (reference sequence). The CDR3 loop is CASSYSMHFLDTQYF. DNA for the CDR3: TGTGCCAGCAGTTACTCGATGCACTTCCTTGATACGCAGTATTTT.

The sample holds one count of this clone. V gene TRBV5-1 combines with J gene TRBJ2-7, with 9 bases fitting TRBD1. The V gene end was trimmed by 0 bases and the J gene end by 4 bases; junction bases not matched to a gene: 8. The CDR3 spans 16 residues. CDR1 is SGHRS and CDR2 is YFSETQ in the germline V gene. The CDR3 reads CASSLAPGTGIYEQYF. The CDR3 DNA reads as TGCGCCAGCAGCTTGGCCCCCGGGACAGGGATATACGAGCAGTACTTC.

The chain employs TRBV5-1 and TRBJ1-1; no firm D call. This CDR3 has 15 residues. Looked up from germline, CDR1 is SGHRS and CDR2 is YFSETQ. V was cut by 4 bases and J by 4 bases, with 17 bases left in between. CDR3 loop: CASSGPQWGGTEAFF. CDR3 nucleotide sequence: TGCGCCAGCAGCGGGCCTCAGTGGGGAGGCACTGAAGCTTTCTTT.

This chain uses TRBV28 with TRBJ1-1; D gene uncertain. Looked up from germline, CDR1 is MDHEN and CDR2 is SYDVKM. V lost 5 bases and J lost 6, with 10 bases in between. The CDR3 is 12 amino acids. The CDR3 loop reads CASSLGEAEAFF. CDR3 coding DNA: TGTGCCAGCAGTCTCGGGGAGGCTGAAGCTTTCTTT.

The chain employs TRBV14 and TRBJ2-7, with D uncertain. Germline V gene lookup returns CDR1 SGHDN and CDR2 FVKESK. The CDR3 has 14 residues. Trimming cost V 4 bases and J 2 bases, with 12 bases left between them. This CDR3 is CASSPALDAYEQYF. CDR3 DNA sequence: TGTGCCAGCAGCCCTGCCCTGGATGCCTACGAGCAGTACTTC. The full variable domain, with the rest looked up from reference TRBV14 and TRBJ2-7, is EAGVTQFPSHSVIEKGQTVTLRCDPISGHDNLYWYRRVMGKEIKFLLHFVKESKQDESGMPNNRFLAERTGGTYSTLKVQPAELEDSGVYFCASSPALDAYEQYFGPGTRLTVT.

As concerns this clone: Compared with germline, one end of the junction differs, possibly owing to a read error. The chain joins TRBV7-2 to TRBJ2-1, with D perhaps matching TRBD2 (6 bases). This CDR3 has 13 residues. Germline V gene sequence: CDR1 SGHTA, CDR2 FQGNSA. The CDR3: CASSLRTTPARVF. CDR3 DNA sequence: TGTGCCAGCAGCCTCCGGACTACCCCCGCTAGGGTCTTC.

The chain combines TRBV4-1 with TRBJ1-5; D unclear. CDR1 MGHRA and CDR2 YSYEKL come from the germline V gene. The CDR3 contains 14 residues. Between the trimmed V and J ends, which lost 3 bases and 9 bases, there was a span of 15 bases. The CDR3 spells CASSQAIQLGPQHF. As DNA, the CDR3 is TGCGCCAGCAGCCAGGCGATACAATTAGGGCCCCAGCATTTT.

CDR3 sequence (DNA): TGTGCCAGCAGTCGACAGGGGACCCAAAACATTCAGTACTTC. Protein sequence: CASSRQGTQNIQYF. J is TRBJ2-4 and V is TRBV27; 8 bases are shared with TRBD1. Germline lookup yields CDR1 MNHEY and CDR2 SMNVEV (reference sequence). The CDR3 is 14 residues long. V lost 5 bases to trimming and J lost 5 bases; unmatched junction nucleotides: 5.

The chain uses TRBV28 and TRBJ1-1, with 9 bases lining up with TRBD1. The CDR3 totals 15 residues. V shed 6 bases, J shed 6 bases, and the junction held 11 bases outside the gene matches. The germline CDR1 and CDR2 sequences are MDHEN and SYDVKM. The DNA of the CDR3 is TGTGCCAGCAGCTCGGGAACAGGGGGCATCGCTGAAGCTTTCTTT. Its protein product is CASSSGTGGIAEAFF. Variable domain in full (rest from reference TRBV28 and TRBJ1-1): DVKVTQSSRYLVKRTGEKVFLECVQDMDHENMFWYRQDPGLGLRLIYFSYDVKMKEKGDIPEGYSVSREKKERFSLILESASTNQTSMYLCASSSGTGGIAEAFFGQGTRLTVV.

The V and J genes are TRBV7-7 and TRBJ2-1, with 12 bases matching TRBD2. Germline V gives CDR1 SSHAT, CDR2 FNYEAQ (reference sequence). V lost 4 bases to trimming and J lost 4 bases; unmatched junction nucleotides: 2. The length of the CDR3 is 15 residues. The CDR3 DNA is TGTGCCAGCAGCTCAGGACTAGCGGGATACAATGAGCAGTTCTTC. Its translation: CASSSGLAGYNEQFF.

Here the CDR3 reads CASSSPAGTGGVGGYTF. Written as DNA, the CDR3 is TGTGCCAGCAGTTCCCCCGCCGGGACAGGGGGAGTGGGTGGCTACACCTTC. This rearrangement joins TRBV28 to TRBJ1-2; 11 bases line up with TRBD1. V was clipped by 4 bases and J by 7 bases; unmatched bases: 14. From germline, CDR1 is MDHEN and CDR2 SYDVKM. The CDR3 extends over 17 amino acids.

In its sample, this clone was seen once. The CDR3 coding sequence is TGTGCCAGCAGCTCGGGACTAGCGGGAGAGGGCAGGGAGACCCAGTACTTC. Encoded protein: CASSSGLAGEGRETQYF. This chain uses TRBV5-8 with TRBJ2-5; the match to TRBD2 covers 14 bases. The germline V gene has CDR1 SGHTS and CDR2 YDEGEE. The CDR3 length is 17 residues. With 3 bases clipped from V and 5 bases from J, the junction kept 9 bases outside the gene matches.

The V and J genes are TRBV2 and TRBJ2-7; 7 bases agree with TRBD2. V shed 1 base and J 0 bases; nucleotides not matched to a gene: 3. This CDR3 is built from 15 residues. Germline V lookup: CDR1 SNHLY, CDR2 FYNNEI. The CDR3 loop reads CASSEEAGDSYEQYF. CDR3 coding DNA: TGTGCCAGCAGTGAAGAGGCGGGGGACTCCTACGAGCAGTACTTC.

With respect to this clone: The sample contains more than one DNA sequence encoding this CDR3. The rearrangement joins TRBV28 to TRBJ1-5, with no clear D. CDR3 length equals 12 residues. V was shortened by 6 bases and J by 0 bases, with 3 bases between the two germline ends. Germline V gene lookup returns CDR1 MDHEN and CDR2 SYDVKM. The CDR3 reads CASRISNQPQHF. The CDR3 DNA follows: TGTGCCAGCAGAATTAGCAATCAGCCCCAGCATTTT.

The chain joins TRBV5-1 to TRBJ1-2; 8 bases agree with TRBD1. Unmatched junction bases numbered 9, after V lost 4 bases and J lost 7 bases. CDR1 and CDR2 from the germline V gene are SGHRS and YFSETQ. CDR3 length: 14 residues. DNA of the CDR3: TGCGCCAGCAGCAATCGGACAGGGAGATCTGGCTACACCTTC. Amino acids: CASSNRTGRSGYTF.